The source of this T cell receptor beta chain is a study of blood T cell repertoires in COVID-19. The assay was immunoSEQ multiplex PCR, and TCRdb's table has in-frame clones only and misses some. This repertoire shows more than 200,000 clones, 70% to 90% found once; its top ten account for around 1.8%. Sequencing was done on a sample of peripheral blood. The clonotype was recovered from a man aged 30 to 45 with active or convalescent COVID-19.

CDR3 in amino acids: CASKMGLNNEKLFF. The CDR3 DNA reads as TGTGCCAGCAAGATGGGACTGAATAATGAAAAACTGTTTTTT. V is TRBV2 and J is TRBJ1-4; TRBD1 might be the D (5 bases). V shed 7 bases and J shed 4 bases, with 13 bases lying between them. This CDR3 has 14 amino acids. Germline V gene lookup returns CDR1 SNHLY and CDR2 FYNNEI.